A selection of T cell receptor beta chains follows, all from one sample in a study of blood T cell repertoires in COVID-19. Measured with immunoSEQ multiplex PCR; TCRdb has only the in-frame clones, and not every one. Altogether 95,000 to 100,000 clones are present, approximately 92% being singletons, with the ten largest covering about 5.7%. Sequencing was performed on peripheral blood. The receptors come from a man aged 45-65 years with active COVID-19. The CDR3 runs from the conserved cysteine through the conserved F or W. The D gene is left open where the match is weak. Not every row has a clone size; where given, it reads once, few, many or a size class.

length,J,V,size,D,DNA,CDR3
16,TRBJ1-6,TRBV5-8,.,TRBD1,TGTGCCAGCAGCTCTTTTCGACAGGGCGATAATTCACCCCTCCACTTT,CASSSFRQGDNSPLHF
20,TRBJ2-7,TRBV28,.,TRBD2,TGTGCCAGCAGCCCCTGGGGGGGGTGGTCGGGCCTAGCGGGCTCCTACGAGCAGTACTTC,CASSPWGGWSGLAGSYEQYF
13,TRBJ1-2,TRBV12-3/TRBV12-4,.,TRBD1,TGTGCCAGCAGTGGGACAGGGGCCTATGGCTACACCTTC,CASSGTGAYGYTF
13,TRBJ1-1,TRBV5-5,.,.,TGTGCCAGCAGCTTCTCGGGGGACACTGAAGCTTTCTTT,CASSFSGDTEAFF
15,TRBJ1-6,TRBV28,.,.,TGTGCCAGCAGACCTCTCTCCGGCGGCGGGTCACCCCTCCACTTT,CASRPLSGGGSPLHF
15,TRBJ2-1,TRBV5-1,.,.,TGCGCCAGCAGCCCGGGGGCGGGAGCGAGCAATGAGCAGTTCTTC,CASSPGAGASNEQFF
15,TRBJ1-1,TRBV18,.,TRBD1,TGTGCCAGCTCACCGTCAGGGGGTGAGAACACTGAAGCTTTCTTT,CASSPSGGENTEAFF
13,TRBJ1-2,TRBV6-6,.,.,TGTGCCAACTCGAGGGGGTCCGGCTATGGCTACACCTTC,CANSRGSGYGYTF
13,TRBJ1-6,TRBV6-5,.,.,TGTGCCAGCAAGAGCTCCTATAATTCACCCCTCCACTTT,CASKSSYNSPLHF
13,TRBJ2-5,TRBV28,.,.,TGTGCCAGCAGTTTAAACAGGCAAGAGACCCAGTACTTC,CASSLNRQETQYF
16,TRBJ1-2,TRBV19,.,.,TGTGCCAGTAGTAGCCGGACGGGGAGACGATTCTATGGCTACACCTTC,CASSSRTGRRFYGYTF
17,TRBJ1-3,TRBV30,.,TRBD1,TGTGCCTGGAGTGTACTGGGAGACAGGGGGCCTGGAAACACCATATATTTT,CAWSVLGDRGPGNTIYF
16,TRBJ2-3,TRBV5-1,.,.,TGCGCCAGCAGCCACCAGGACAGCTTGAGGGGAGATACGCAGTATTTT,CASSHQDSLRGDTQYF
15,TRBJ2-1,TRBV5-1,.,TRBD2,TGCGCCAGCAGCTTAACCGGGAGGGCCGAGAATGAGCAGTTCTTC,CASSLTGRAENEQFF
15,TRBJ1-4,TRBV18,.,.,TGTGCCAGCTCACCAGGGGCGCAGGGAGGCGAAAAACTGTTTTTT,CASSPGAQGGEKLFF
15,TRBJ2-5,TRBV28,.,TRBD2,TGTGCCAGCAGTTTAACTAGCGGGAGTTTGAAGACCCAGTACTTC,CASSLTSGSLKTQYF
15,TRBJ2-1,TRBV27,.,.,TGTGCCAGCAGTTTAAGGGGTTACTCCTACAATGAGCAGTTCTTC,CASSLRGYSYNEQFF
10,TRBJ1-1,TRBV7-9,.,.,TGTGCCAGCAGCGGAGAGGAAGCTTTCTTT,CASSGEEAFF
15,TRBJ1-6,TRBV7-2,.,TRBD1,TGTGCCAGCAGCCTGGGGGGACAGGGCGGTTCACCCCTCCACTTT,CASSLGGQGGSPLHF
13,TRBJ1-2,TRBV2,.,TRBD1,TGTGCCAGCAGTGGACAGGGTTCCTATGGCTACACCTTC,CASSGQGSYGYTF
11,TRBJ1-2,TRBV19,.,.,TGTGCCAGTAGTATTCTTCGGGTCTACACCTTC,CASSILRVYTF
13,TRBJ2-1,TRBV5-1,once,.,TGCGCCAGCAGCAAAGGGGACTACAATGAGCAGTTCTTC,CASSKGDYNEQFF
15,TRBJ1-2,TRBV4-1,.,.,TGCGCCAGCAGCCTCCGGGACAAGAGTAACTATGGCTACACCTTC,CASSLRDKSNYGYTF
16,TRBJ1-2,TRBV2,.,.,TGTGCCAGCAGCCGGGACCCAGGACTATCTAACTATGGCTACACCTTC,CASSRDPGLSNYGYTF
16,TRBJ1-4,TRBV2,.,.,TGTGCCAGCAGGAGGGGGGGCGCCCAAACTAATGAAAAACTGTTTTTT,CASRRGGAQTNEKLFF
14,TRBJ1-1,TRBV18,.,TRBD1,TGTGCCAGCTCACCGAATACAGGGGGCCCTGAAGCTTTCTTT,CASSPNTGGPEAFF
14,TRBJ1-2,TRBV7-9,.,.,TGTGCCAGCAGCTCAAAACGGGGATACGACGGCTACACCTTC,CASSSKRGYDGYTF
13,TRBJ2-1,TRBV7-2,.,TRBD2,TGTGCCAGCAGCTTAAGGGGACTAGCTGAGCAGTTCTTC,CASSLRGLAEQFF
13,TRBJ1-5,TRBV30,.,.,TGTGCCTGGGACCAGGGAGGGGGTCAGCCCCAGCATTTT,CAWDQGGGQPQHF
13,TRBJ2-5,TRBV3-1/TRBV3-2,.,.,TGTGCCAGCAGCCAAGAAGGAGGGGAGACCCAGTACTTC,CASSQEGGETQYF
15,TRBJ2-5,TRBV2,.,TRBD1,TGTGCCAGCAGACGGGATGCAGGGGGATCAGAGACCCAGTACTTC,CASRRDAGGSETQYF
16,TRBJ2-1,TRBV24-1,.,TRBD2,TGTGCCACCAGTGATAAGACTAGCGGATTAGGAAATGAGCAGTTCTTC,CATSDKTSGLGNEQFF
13,TRBJ2-3,TRBV27,.,.,TGTGCCAGCAGTCCCATTCAGGCAGATACGCAGTATTTT,CASSPIQADTQYF
13,TRBJ1-1,TRBV3-1/TRBV3-2,.,.,TGTGCCAGCATCCCCCAGGGTAGCACTGAAGCTTTCTTT,CASIPQGSTEAFF
12,TRBJ1-2,TRBV9,.,.,TGTGCCAGCAGCAAAAGTCCCGGGGGCTACACCTTC,CASSKSPGGYTF
13,TRBJ2-1,TRBV6-1,.,.,TGTGCCAGCAGTGAATTGGACACCAATGAGCAGTTCTTC,CASSELDTNEQFF
14,TRBJ2-1,TRBV19,.,.,TGTGCCAGTAGTATAGCGGCCGGACTTAACGAGCAGTTCTTC,CASSIAAGLNEQFF
16,TRBJ2-5,TRBV29-1,.,TRBD2,TGCAGCGCGTCCGGGACTAGCGGCAGAAACAGCGGGACCCAGTACTTC,CSASGTSGRNSGTQYF
15,TRBJ1-5,TRBV11-2,.,.,TGTGCCAGCAGCTTAGGTGGGCTTTTGAATCAGCCCCAGCATTTT,CASSLGGLLNQPQHF
15,TRBJ2-1,TRBV6-6,.,TRBD2,TGTGCCAGCAGTTACGGGGGACTAGCGTTCAATGAGCAGTTCTTC,CASSYGGLAFNEQFF
14,TRBJ2-7,TRBV7-2,.,.,TGTGCCAGCAGCTTAGGTGCGGGCTCCTACGAGCAGTACTTC,CASSLGAGSYEQYF
15,TRBJ2-7,TRBV19,.,TRBD1,TGTGCCAGTAGTGAACGACAGGGGCGCTACGAGTGGCAGTACTTC,CASSERQGRYEWQYF
13,TRBJ2-1,TRBV12-3/TRBV12-4,once,.,TGTGCCAGCACTTTAGGGGCCGGCAATGAGCAGTTCTTC,CASTLGAGNEQFF